This entry is about one TCR beta chain. Method: immunoSEQ multiplex PCR; TCRdb's copy keeps in-frame clones and lacks some. Among approximately 40,000 clones, roughly 75% were seen once, and the ten largest hold 38%. This sample stems from a study of blood T cell repertoires in COVID-19. About the study: Researchers got acute and convalescent COVID-19 samples from the United States, Italy and Spain. Nucleic acid was either cDNA or gDNA, and it came from T cells, B-cell-depleted T cells, or PBMCs.

CDR3 length equals 14 residues. Germline CDR1 LNHDA, CDR2 SQIVND (reference sequence). The V end was cut by 1 base, the J end by 1 base, with 8 bases between. Sequencing was carried out using peripheral blood. The chain links TRBV19 to TRBJ2-7; D possibly corresponds to TRBD1 (6 bases). The source is an elderly man with active or convalescent COVID-19. The DNA for the CDR3 is TGTGCCAGTAGTATAGGGACAGATTCCTACGAGCAGTACTTC. Its translation is CASSIGTDSYEQYF.